The 13 T cell receptor beta chains presented below share a single source sample, sequenced in a study of cytomegalovirus exposure and HLA in healthy donors. With 60 Vbeta and 13 Jbeta primers, the PCR was carried out. The data were produced by immunoSEQ multiplex PCR, yet TCRdb's version contains in-frame clones alone and is incomplete. This table holds about 180,000 clones, around 80% found once. Input material: PBMCs. These receptor sequences come from a man aged 18 to 29 in good health and CMV-seronegative.

The CDR3 loop reads CASSQDRQESPLHF. CDR3 DNA: TGCGCCAGCAGCCAAGATCGACAGGAGTCACCCCTCCACTTT. The chain links TRBV4-3 to TRBJ1-6, with a tentative D call TRBD1 (6 bases). Trimming took 0 bases from V and 10 from J, leaving 10 bases between them. The CDR3 has 14 amino acids. The V gene's germline CDR1 is LGHNA and CDR2 YSLEER.

The chain is built from TRBV4-1 and TRBJ2-7, with TRBD1 matching over 9 bases. Germline-derived CDR1 and CDR2 are MGHRA and YSYEKL. The CDR3 sequence is 14 residues long. Unmatched junction bases numbered 3, after V lost 2 bases and J lost 4 bases. This CDR3 is CASSQPGQGYEQYF. CDR3 sequence (DNA): TGCGCCAGCAGCCAACCCGGACAGGGGTACGAGCAGTACTTC.

This chain uses TRBV30 with TRBJ2-2; D possibly corresponds to TRBD2 (6 bases). Germline values: CDR1 GTSNPN, CDR2 SVGIG (reference sequence). V was clipped by 3 bases and J by 6 bases, with 20 bases between them. CDR3 size: 16 residues. This CDR3 is CAWRTGRGQVAGELFF. The DNA of the CDR3 is TGTGCCTGGAGGACGGGGCGGGGTCAGGTCGCCGGGGAGCTGTTTTTT.

This clone has a handful of counts. The chain couples TRBV6-5 to TRBJ1-4; 7 nucleotides agree with TRBD1. With 0 bases clipped from V and 6 bases from J, the junction kept 4 bases outside the gene matches. The CDR3 extends over 15 amino acids. Germline CDR1 reads MNHEY; CDR2 reads SVGAGI. The DNA of the CDR3 is TGTGCCAGCAGTTACTCGTGGGACAGCCATGAAAAACTGTTTTTT. As protein: CASSYSWDSHEKLFF.

With regard to this clone: Germline and junction disagree at one end, which may indicate a read error. The rearrangement links TRBV7-9 to TRBJ2-2; 10 positions agree with TRBD2. CDR1 is SEHNR, CDR2 FQNEAQ, per germline (reference sequence). This CDR3 contains 18 residues. In nucleotides, the CDR3 is TGTTCCAGCAGCCAACCGACGAGCGGGAGGGCGAACACCGGGGAGCTGTTTTTT. It codes for CSSSQPTSGRANTGELFF.

V gene TRBV4-3 combines with J gene TRBJ2-1; 14 nucleotides line up with TRBD2. Trimming cost V 4 bases and J 8 bases; bases outside gene matches: 4. The CDR3 runs 15 residues. CDR1 and CDR2 (germline): LGHNA, YSLEER. In DNA, the CDR3 is TGCGCCAGCAGCCGGGGACTAGCGGGAGTCTATGAGCAGTTCTTC. Translating it yields CASSRGLAGVYEQFF.

The chain carries TRBV7-8 and TRBJ1-1, with 8 positions matching TRBD1. V was pared by 6 bases and J by 5 bases, with 5 bases of the junction left unmatched. This CDR3 is built from 13 residues. CDR1 SGHVS and CDR2 FQNEAQ come from the germline V gene. CDR3 protein: CASSLQGVTEAFF. CDR3 nucleotide sequence: TGTGCCAGCAGTTTACAGGGGGTAACTGAAGCTTTCTTT.

The chain couples TRBV4-2 to TRBJ1-1; 8 nucleotides line up with TRBD1. Per germline, CDR1 LGHNA and CDR2 YNFKEQ. The CDR3 length is 18 residues. The junction had 12 bases not matched to a gene; V was cut back by 3 bases and J by 0 bases. The CDR3 region is CASSQSVRGPTMNTEAFF. The CDR3 region has the DNA TGTGCCAGCAGCCAGTCTGTCAGGGGGCCCACCATGAACACTGAAGCTTTCTTT.

The V gene is TRBV29-1, the J gene TRBJ2-3, with D possibly being TRBD2 (6 bases). The CDR3 sequence is 15 residues long. Deletions cut 6 bases from V and 2 bases from J, with 18 bases between. CDR1 is SQVTM, CDR2 ANQGSEA, per germline. The CDR3 coding sequence is TGCAGCGTCCACGGGCAGGGAGGTGTCACAGATACGCAGTATTTT. Protein sequence: CSVHGQGGVTDTQYF.

The chain combines TRBV5-1 with TRBJ1-1, with 7 bases that match TRBD1. CDR3 length equals 14 residues. Germline V gene data show CDR1 as SGHRS and CDR2 as YFSETQ. With 4 bases clipped from V and 3 bases from J, the junction kept 6 bases outside the gene matches. The CDR3: CASSAGQVHTEAFF. The CDR3 nucleotides are TGCGCCAGCAGCGCCGGACAGGTCCACACTGAAGCTTTCTTT.

V and J are TRBV5-1 and TRBJ2-2; 13 bases are shared with TRBD2. The germline V gene encodes CDR1 SGHRS and CDR2 YFSETQ. The CDR3 consists of 17 residues. V gave up 3 bases and J gave up 7 bases; unmatched junction bases: 9. The CDR3 nucleotides read TGCGCCAGCAGCTCCGACTGGACTAGCGGGAGAGTCGGGGAGCTGTTTTTT. Protein: CASSSDWTSGRVGELFF.

The chain joins TRBV6-6 to TRBJ1-3; D is possibly TRBD1 (6 bases). CDR1 is MNHNY and CDR2 is SVGAGI in the germline V gene (reference sequence). The CDR3 loop spans 16 amino acids. Between the trimmed V and J ends, which lost 2 bases and 0 bases, there was a span of 11 bases. The CDR3 loop is CASSYQGTYSGNTIYF. The CDR3 DNA is TGTGCCAGCAGTTACCAGGGGACCTACTCTGGAAACACCATATATTTT.

The V and J genes are TRBV2 and TRBJ1-1, with a possible D match to TRBD1 (6 bases). The CDR3 totals 13 residues. CDR1 and CDR2 from the germline V gene are SNHLY and FYNNEI. V shed 3 bases and J shed 8 bases, with 13 bases lying between them. The CDR3 protein is CASSEAGALEAFF. The DNA for the CDR3 is TGTGCCAGCAGTGAGGCAGGGGCCCTCGAAGCTTTCTTT.